The 21 T cell receptor beta chains below all came from one sample that was sequenced in a study of blood T cell repertoires in COVID-19. Produced via immunoSEQ multiplex PCR; TCRdb's table is partial and in-frame only. The table has hundreds of thousands of clones, almost 85% seen once. Specimen: peripheral blood. The receptors come from a man in his fifties with active or convalescent COVID-19.

This clone is a singleton in its sample. The V call is TRBV5-1, the J call TRBJ1-1; TRBD1 agrees at 7 bases. V trimming: 0 bases; J trimming: 2 bases; junction bases outside the gene matches: 1. The germline CDR1 and CDR2 sequences are SGHRS and YFSETQ. There are 14 residues in the CDR3. This CDR3 is CASSLGDRNTEAFF. CDR3 in DNA: TGCGCCAGCAGCTTGGGGGACAGAAACACTGAAGCTTTCTTT. The variable domain in full, with the rest retrieved from reference TRBV5-1 and TRBJ1-1, is KAGVTQTPRYLIKTRGQQVTLSCSPISGHRSVSWYQQTPGQGLQFLFEYFSETQRNKGNFPGRFSGRQFSNSRSEMNVSTLELGDSALYLCASSLGDRNTEAFFGQGTRLTVV.

The J gene is TRBJ1-5, the V gene TRBV27; no firm D call. Germline CDR1 and CDR2: MNHEY and SMNVEV (reference sequence). V lost 6 bases, J lost 0 bases, and 6 bases lay in between. The CDR3 covers 13 residues. This CDR3 reads CASRSYSNQPQHF. CDR3 nucleotide sequence: TGTGCCAGCAGGAGTTATAGCAATCAGCCCCAGCATTTT.

The rearrangement joins TRBV28 to TRBJ1-5; D may be TRBD1 (5 bases). Germline V gives CDR1 MDHEN, CDR2 SYDVKM. The CDR3 length is 15 residues. The germline V and J ends were trimmed by 3 bases and 10 bases, with 19 bases remaining between them. The CDR3 loop is CASSFGGAGMKPQHF. The CDR3 nucleotides read TGTGCCAGCAGTTTCGGGGGTGCGGGTATGAAACCCCAGCATTTT.

The chain combines TRBV4-1 with TRBJ2-1; tentative D call: TRBD2 (6 bases). CDR3 length equals 13 residues. Germline V lookup: CDR1 MGHRA, CDR2 YSYEKL. Trimming shortened V by 2 bases and J by 15 bases, and 17 bases separated the two germline ends. As DNA, the CDR3 is TGCGCCAGCAGCCAACTGGTCCCGGGACTGGTGTTCTTC. This codes for CASSQLVPGLVFF.

This chain links TRBV10-3 with TRBJ1-5; D perhaps matches TRBD1 (5 bases). Trimming removed 5 bases at V and 6 bases at J, with 14 bases between. In germline, CDR1 is ENHRY, CDR2 SYGVKD. The CDR3 extends over 14 amino acids. The CDR3 coding sequence is TGTGCCATCAGTCCCTCTGGGGCCGGTCAGCCCCAGCATTTT. Amino acid sequence: CAISPSGAGQPQHF.

V usage is TRBV7-2 and J usage is TRBJ1-1; the match to TRBD1 covers 11 bases. V dropped 1 base and J dropped 8; count of bases not matched to a gene: 9. The CDR3 runs to 16 residues. CDR1 and CDR2 from the germline V gene are SGHTA and FQGNSA. The CDR3 is CASSLGTPGTGGEAFF. The CDR3, as DNA: TGTGCCAGCAGCTTAGGTACTCCCGGGACAGGGGGGGAAGCTTTCTTT. Filled out from reference TRBV7-2 and TRBJ1-1, the complete variable domain reads GAGVSQSPSNKVTEKGKDVELRCDPISGHTALYWYRQSLGQGLEFLIYFQGNSAPDKSGLPSDRFSAERTGGSVSTLTIQRTQQEDSAVYLCASSLGTPGTGGEAFFGQGTRLTVV.

This chain joins TRBV5-1 and TRBJ2-5; 10 bases fit TRBD1. Looked up from germline, CDR1 is SGHRS and CDR2 is YFSETQ. Trimming took 4 bases from V and 5 from J; bases not matched to a gene: 5. The CDR3 contains 14 residues. DNA of the CDR3: TGCGCCAGCAGCGGACAGGGGGTTGTGGAGACCCAGTACTTC. This sequence encodes CASSGQGVVETQYF.

The gene calls are TRBV15 and TRBJ1-5, with a tentative D call TRBD1 (6 bases). Germline V gene sequence: CDR1 LNHNV, CDR2 YYDKDF (reference sequence). Trimming removed 4 bases at V and 7 bases at J, with 11 bases between. The CDR3 contains 13 residues. This CDR3 reads CATSNSRGQPQHF. CDR3 nucleotide sequence: TGTGCCACCAGCAATAGTAGGGGGCAGCCCCAGCATTTT.

CDR3 amino acids: CASSLVGQTSSYNSPLHF. The CDR3 DNA reads TGTGCCAGCAGCTTAGTGGGGCAGACAAGCTCCTATAATTCACCCCTCCACTTT. The rearrangement joins TRBV7-8 to TRBJ1-6; TRBD1 might be the D (5 bases). Trimming shortened V by 1 base and J by 0 bases, and 13 bases separated the two germline ends. CDR1 and CDR2 from the germline V gene are SGHVS and FQNEAQ. This CDR3 spans 18 amino acids.

The gene calls are TRBV12-3 or TRBV12-4 and TRBJ1-1; the D gene is possibly TRBD1 (5 bases). Trimming took 8 bases from V and 1 from J, leaving 11 bases between them. The CDR3 runs 13 residues. CDR3 nucleotide sequence: TGTGCCAGCCAAAGGGGAAGGAACACTGAAGCTTTCTTT. It yields the protein CASQRGRNTEAFF.

The V gene is TRBV4-1, the J gene TRBJ1-6; no clear D. The germline CDR1 and CDR2 sequences are MGHRA and YSYEKL. Trimming shortened V by 0 bases and J by 11 bases, and 14 bases separated the two germline ends. The CDR3 extends over 15 amino acids. CDR3 residues: CASSQDPGLKTPLHF. CDR3 nucleotide sequence: TGCGCCAGCAGCCAAGACCCCGGACTGAAAACACCCCTCCACTTT.

The chain carries TRBV27 and TRBJ1-2; D gene ambiguous. CDR1 is MNHEY and CDR2 is SMNVEV in the germline V gene (reference sequence). The CDR3 is 13 amino acids. V was clipped by 3 bases and J by 6 bases, with 11 bases between them. The CDR3 region is CASSLYHGDGYTF. DNA of the CDR3: TGTGCCAGCAGTTTGTACCACGGGGATGGCTACACCTTC.

This chain connects TRBV11-2 to TRBJ2-7, with 7 nucleotides matching TRBD2. The CDR3 has 15 residues. Germline V lookup: CDR1 SGHAT, CDR2 FQNNGV. After removal of 5 bases from V and 2 bases from J, the junction contained 9 bases not matched to a gene. CDR3 sequence (DNA): TGTGCCAGCAGCCCCCCGGGGGGACTCACCTACGAGCAGTACTTC. This sequence encodes CASSPPGGLTYEQYF.

Only one count was recorded for this clone. J is TRBJ1-2 and V is TRBV5-6; D remains unclear. This CDR3 comprises 12 residues. V lost 4 bases and J 5 bases, leaving 9 bases between the germline ends. CDR1 and CDR2 (germline): SGHDT, YYEEEE. Written as DNA, the CDR3 is TGTGCCAGCAGCCCCGGCGGGTATGGCTACACCTTC. Translating gives CASSPGGYGYTF.

The chain uses TRBV11-2 and TRBJ1-1; unclear D gene. Trimming shortened V by 7 bases and J by 2 bases, and 14 bases separated the two germline ends. In germline, CDR1 is SGHAT, CDR2 FQNNGV. The length of the CDR3 is 14 residues. The CDR3 DNA is TGTGCCAGCACGCGGAGTGGTCTAAACACTGAAGCTTTCTTT. Protein product: CASTRSGLNTEAFF.

The chain couples TRBV12-3 or TRBV12-4 to TRBJ1-1; a weak D match, TRBD1 (5 bases). The CDR3 totals 12 residues. The germline V and J ends were trimmed by 6 bases and 7 bases, with 12 bases remaining between them. The CDR3 reads CASSYRQSEAFF. The CDR3 coding sequence is TGTGCCAGCAGCTACCGACAGAGTGAAGCTTTCTTT.

The chain employs TRBV4-1 and TRBJ1-5; D ambiguous. Germline V lookup: CDR1 MGHRA, CDR2 YSYEKL. The V and J ends lost 1 base and 3 bases respectively, with 16 bases between them. The CDR3 consists of 17 residues. CDR3 in amino acids: CASSQALGGVINQPQHF. In DNA form, the CDR3 reads TGCGCCAGCAGCCAAGCCCTAGGCGGGGTAATCAATCAGCCCCAGCATTTT.

The genes are TRBV7-3 and TRBJ2-2; 12 positions agree with TRBD2. Looked up from germline, CDR1 is SGHTA and CDR2 is FQGTGA. V lost 5 bases to trimming and J lost 5 bases; unmatched junction nucleotides: 6. The CDR3 has 16 residues. The DNA of the CDR3 is TGTGCCAGCAGCCCACCCGGGACTAGCGGGACCGGGGAGCTGTTTTTT. It is translated as CASSPPGTSGTGELFF.

The chain joins TRBV27 to TRBJ2-1; 7 bases align to TRBD2. J gave up 9 bases and V 6 bases, and 17 bases lay outside the gene matches. The CDR3 covers 16 residues. The germline gives CDR1 MNHEY, CDR2 SMNVEV (reference sequence). The CDR3 region is CASSASGGGRTVEQFF. The CDR3 region has the DNA TGTGCCAGCAGCGCGAGTGGGGGAGGGCGAACGGTTGAGCAGTTCTTC.

The rearrangement links TRBV6-5 to TRBJ1-4, with a weak D call TRBD1 (5 bases). This CDR3 has 12 amino acids. Germline V CDR1 and CDR2: MNHEY, SVGAGI. The V end was cut by 5 bases, the J end by 5 bases, with 6 bases between. The CDR3: CASSRGNEKLFF. CDR3 DNA sequence: TGTGCCAGCAGTCGGGGGAATGAAAAACTGTTTTTT.

This clone came up once. This chain connects TRBV5-4 to TRBJ2-5, with TRBD2 matching over 11 bases. V shed 3 bases, J shed 2 bases, and the junction held 3 bases outside the gene matches. Germline values: CDR1 SGHNT, CDR2 YYREEE (reference sequence). CDR3 size: 15 residues. CDR3 nucleotides: TGTGCCAGCAGCTCCCGACTAGCGGGGCAAGAGACCCAGTACTTC. It encodes CASSSRLAGQETQYF.